A selection of T cell receptor beta chains follows, all from one sample in a study of vaccination effects on CD4 cells after COVID-19. This table comes from immunoSEQ multiplex PCR, and its TCRdb copy is limited to in-frame clones, with some not included. Seen here are some 40,000 clones, about 81% observed once, and the top ten hold roughly 3%. No antigen is known for these receptors. Here the sequenced sample was CD4+ T cells from PBMCs cultured without peptide, taken before COVID-19 vaccination. These receptors were taken from a human donor who received a COVID-19 vaccine. Each CDR3 is given with its conserved first and last residue.

v_call cdr3_aa
TRBV5-1 CASSLGAGQGAAGELFF
TRBV2 CASSARDRGTFF
TRBV24-1 CATSQDRGGQPQHF
TRBV9 CASSVVSRGVGTEAFF
TRBV7-2 CASSLGGGPGNTIYF
TRBV5-8 CASSLVRAGRGTDTQYF
TRBV24-1 CATSEDEGGGYTF
TRBV4-1 CASSKGQGPLHGYTF
TRBV5-8 CASSLQGGAYNEQFF
TRBV6-5 CASRSIGQSTDTQYF
TRBV6-2/TRBV6-3 CASSYSQGAKSSGANVLTF
TRBV6-2/TRBV6-3 CASSYIDRGAEAFF
TRBV7-6 CASSLGPPTSGQETQYF
TRBV19 CASRESGPLNTEAFF
TRBV28 CASSLVGQGKGETQYF
TRBV5-1 CASSLLQSTDTQYF
TRBV9 CASSDQSANTGELFF
TRBV18 CASSLRTGENTEAFF
TRBV28 CASSVGQGNGYTF
TRBV6-2/TRBV6-3 CASSYSRLSEAFF
TRBV4-3 CASSQERGTGELFF
TRBV9 CASSVQGFTYNEQFF
TRBV9 CASSVIASGEQFF
TRBV3-1/TRBV3-2 CASSQDFQGNQPQHF
TRBV4-2 CASSQDLTGGAWGYTF
TRBV18 CASSPRKQGTNEKLFF
TRBV12-3/TRBV12-4 CASSLSGSEAFF
TRBV5-8 CASSPVRSGGRDTQYF
TRBV10-2 CASRQGHLWDGYTF
TRBV6-5 CASSYQRPANSPLHF
TRBV7-3 CASSPRGQTSGNTIYF
TRBV12-5 CASGLKPSTEAFF
TRBV5-1 CASSFQGSTMGLYNEQFF
TRBV10-3 CAISPNSGGAGTDTQYF
TRBV2 CASSESQNTEAFF
TRBV19 CASSIPYSNQPQHF
TRBV11-3 CASSYIQGGTQYF
TRBV21-1 CASSKLRQGLNSGANVLTF
TRBV19 CASSPPLTGRVNQPQHF
TRBV3-1/TRBV3-2 CASKETGGWYNSPLHF
TRBV6-2/TRBV6-3 CASSLLGRVTGELFF
TRBV11-2 CASRRTDQETQYF
TRBV9 CASSPRGTEGETQYF
TRBV19 CASRPQGSRDTQYF
TRBV18 CASSAGTGNEKLFF
TRBV2 CASSDEAASNEKLFF
TRBV5-1 CASSLQGARGAFF
TRBV5-6 CASSFLGAGNTIYF
TRBV10-3 CAISEGWGGINYGYTF
TRBV2 CASSRAGLGQINTGELFF
TRBV11-2 CASSDPGAGGRNTIYF
TRBV18 CASSPRTAQSGTQYF
TRBV5-1 CASSLVGRGNTEAFF
TRBV7-3 CASSPQMGYEQFF
TRBV5-1 CASSFGSRGSPLHF
TRBV28 CASSLDWANEKLFF